This record looks at one T cell receptor beta chain sequence and its context. As yet, its antigen is unknown. The entry originates in a study of cytomegalovirus exposure and HLA in healthy donors. The study's findings and limits: Later work found that TCR association rates differed between HLA loci; DRB1 had the most and HLA-C the fewest. The study recorded 164 TCR beta chains that were cytomegalovirus-associated.

Vbeta (60) and Jbeta (13) primers were used in the PCR. Sequencing used immunoSEQ multiplex PCR; TCRdb keeps in-frame clones, though not all of them. The sample holds around 170,000 clones, 75% to 90% seen once. The CDR3 sequence is 15 residues long. V trimming: 7 bases; J trimming: 4 bases; junction bases outside the gene matches: 12. CDR1 is LNHDA and CDR2 is SQIVND in the germline V gene (reference sequence). Sequencing was performed on PBMCs. The receptor was derived from a girl aged 5 to 17 in good health and CMV-seropositive. The chain employs TRBV19 and TRBJ2-7; 8 bases fit TRBD1. The CDR3 nucleotides read TGTGCCAGTAAGGGAAGAGGACAGGGTTTGTACGAGCAGTACTTC. Its translation: CASKGRGQGLYEQYF.